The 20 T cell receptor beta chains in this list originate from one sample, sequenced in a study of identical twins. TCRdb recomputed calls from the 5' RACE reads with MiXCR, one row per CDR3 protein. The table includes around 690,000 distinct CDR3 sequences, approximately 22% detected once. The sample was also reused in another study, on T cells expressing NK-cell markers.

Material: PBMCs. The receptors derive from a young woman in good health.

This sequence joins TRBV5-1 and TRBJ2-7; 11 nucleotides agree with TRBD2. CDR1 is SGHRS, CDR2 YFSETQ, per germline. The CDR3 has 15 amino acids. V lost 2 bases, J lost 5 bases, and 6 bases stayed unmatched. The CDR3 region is CASSFELAGVNEQYF. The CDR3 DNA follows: TGCGCCAGCAGCTTTGAACTAGCGGGAGTAAACGAGCAGTACTTC.

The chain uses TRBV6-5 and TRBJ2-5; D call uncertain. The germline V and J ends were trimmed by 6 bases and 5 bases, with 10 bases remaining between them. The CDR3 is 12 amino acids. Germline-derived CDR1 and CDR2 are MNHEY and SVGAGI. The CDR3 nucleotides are TGTGCCAGCAGCCCAGACATGGAGACCCAGTACTTC. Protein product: CASSPDMETQYF.

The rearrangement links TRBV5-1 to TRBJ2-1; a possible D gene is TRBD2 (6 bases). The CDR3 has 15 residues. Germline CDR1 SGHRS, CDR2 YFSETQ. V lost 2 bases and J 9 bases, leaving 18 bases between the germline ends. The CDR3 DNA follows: TGCGCCAGCAGCTTAGCAACTCAAGCCGGGGGTGAGCAGTTCTTC. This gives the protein CASSLATQAGGEQFF.

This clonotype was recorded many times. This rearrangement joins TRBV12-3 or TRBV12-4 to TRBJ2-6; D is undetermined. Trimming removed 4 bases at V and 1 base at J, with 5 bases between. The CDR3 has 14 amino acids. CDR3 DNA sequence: TGTGCCAGCAGTTCGGGTTCTGGGGCCAACGTCCTGACTTTC. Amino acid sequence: CASSSGSGANVLTF.

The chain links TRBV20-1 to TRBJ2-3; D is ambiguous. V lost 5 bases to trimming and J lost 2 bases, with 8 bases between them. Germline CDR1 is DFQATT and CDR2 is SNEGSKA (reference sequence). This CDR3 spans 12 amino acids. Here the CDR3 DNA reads TGCAGTGCTCGAAAAAACACAGATACGCAGTATTTT. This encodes CSARKNTDTQYF.

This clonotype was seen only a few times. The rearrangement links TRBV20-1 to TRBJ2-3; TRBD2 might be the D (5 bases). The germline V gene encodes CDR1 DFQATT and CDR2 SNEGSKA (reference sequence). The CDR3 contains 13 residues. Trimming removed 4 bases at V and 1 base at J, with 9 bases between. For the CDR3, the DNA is TGCAGTGCTAACGACGGGGGCACAGATACGCAGTATTTT. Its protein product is CSANDGGTDTQYF.

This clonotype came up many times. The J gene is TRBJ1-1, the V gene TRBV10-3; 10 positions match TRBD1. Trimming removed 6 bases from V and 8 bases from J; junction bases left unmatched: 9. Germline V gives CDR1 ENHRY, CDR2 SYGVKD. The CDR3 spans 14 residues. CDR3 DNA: TGTGCCATCAGGACGACAGGGGGCTGGGAAGAAGCTTTCTTT. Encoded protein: CAIRTTGGWEEAFF.

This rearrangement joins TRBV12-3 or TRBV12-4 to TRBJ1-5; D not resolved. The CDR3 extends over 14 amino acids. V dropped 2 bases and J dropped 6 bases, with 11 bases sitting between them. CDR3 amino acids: CASSLTRVSQPQHF. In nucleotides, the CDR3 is TGTGCCAGCAGTTTAACCCGGGTGTCTCAGCCCCAGCATTTT.

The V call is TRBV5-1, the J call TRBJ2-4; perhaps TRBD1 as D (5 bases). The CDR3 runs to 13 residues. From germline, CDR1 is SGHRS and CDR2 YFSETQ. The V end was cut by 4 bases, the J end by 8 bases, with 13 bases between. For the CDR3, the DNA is TGCGCCAGCAGCCAGGGCCGGCGTGACATTCAGTACTTC. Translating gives CASSQGRRDIQYF. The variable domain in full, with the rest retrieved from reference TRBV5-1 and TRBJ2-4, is KAGVTQTPRYLIKTRGQQVTLSCSPISGHRSVSWYQQTPGQGLQFLFEYFSETQRNKGNFPGRFSGRQFSNSRSEMNVSTLELGDSALYLCASSQGRRDIQYFGAGTRLSVL.

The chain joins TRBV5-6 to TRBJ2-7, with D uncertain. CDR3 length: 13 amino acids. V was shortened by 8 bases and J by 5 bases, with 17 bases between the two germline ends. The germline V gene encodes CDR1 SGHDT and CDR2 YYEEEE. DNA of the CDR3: TGTGCCAGGAGCCTTCGACTCCTCCACGAGCAGTACTTC. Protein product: CARSLRLLHEQYF.

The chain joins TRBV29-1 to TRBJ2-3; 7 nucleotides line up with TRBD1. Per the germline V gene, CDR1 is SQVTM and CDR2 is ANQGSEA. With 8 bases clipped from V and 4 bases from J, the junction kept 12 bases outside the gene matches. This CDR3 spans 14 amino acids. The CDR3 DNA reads TGCAGCCAAAGTGGGACAGTGAATCCAGATACGCAGTATTTT. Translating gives CSQSGTVNPDTQYF.

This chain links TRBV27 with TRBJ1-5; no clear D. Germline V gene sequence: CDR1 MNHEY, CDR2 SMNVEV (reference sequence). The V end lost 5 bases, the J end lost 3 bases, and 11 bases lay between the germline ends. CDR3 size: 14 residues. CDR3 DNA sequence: TGTGCCAGCAGTCCTCGACGGAACAATCAGCCCCAGCATTTT. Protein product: CASSPRRNNQPQHF.

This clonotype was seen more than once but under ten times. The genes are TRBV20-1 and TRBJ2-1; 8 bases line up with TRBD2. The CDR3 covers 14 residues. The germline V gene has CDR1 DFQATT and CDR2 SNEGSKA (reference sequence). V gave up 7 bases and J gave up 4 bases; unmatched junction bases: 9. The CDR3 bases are TGCAGTGAGCGTGTATCGGGAGGGTACAATGAGCAGTTCTTC. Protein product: CSERVSGGYNEQFF.

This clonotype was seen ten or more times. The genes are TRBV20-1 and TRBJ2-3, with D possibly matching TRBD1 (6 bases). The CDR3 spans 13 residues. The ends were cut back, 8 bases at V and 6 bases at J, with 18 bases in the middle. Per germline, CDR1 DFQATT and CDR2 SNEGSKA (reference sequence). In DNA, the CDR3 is TGCAGTTCAAGGGACAATGCATTGGATACGCAGTATTTT. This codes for CSSRDNALDTQYF.

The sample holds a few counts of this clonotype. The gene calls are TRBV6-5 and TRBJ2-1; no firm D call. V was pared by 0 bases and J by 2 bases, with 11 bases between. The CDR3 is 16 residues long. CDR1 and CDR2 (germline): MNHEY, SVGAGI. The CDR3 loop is CASSYSSSFPYNEQFF. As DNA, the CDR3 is TGTGCCAGCAGTTACTCCAGCAGCTTCCCCTACAATGAGCAGTTCTTC.

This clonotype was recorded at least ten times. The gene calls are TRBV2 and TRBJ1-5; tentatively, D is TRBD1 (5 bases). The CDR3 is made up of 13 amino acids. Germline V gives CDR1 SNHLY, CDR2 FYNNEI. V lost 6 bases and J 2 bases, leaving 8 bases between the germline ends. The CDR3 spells CASSRERNQPQHF. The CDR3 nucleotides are TGTGCCAGCAGCAGGGAACGCAATCAGCCCCAGCATTTT.

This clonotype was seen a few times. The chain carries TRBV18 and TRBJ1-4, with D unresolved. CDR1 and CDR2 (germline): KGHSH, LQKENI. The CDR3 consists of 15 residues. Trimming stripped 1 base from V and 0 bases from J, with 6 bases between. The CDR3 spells CASSPLAATNEKLFF. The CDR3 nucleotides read TGTGCCAGCTCACCACTGGCTGCAACTAATGAAAAACTGTTTTTT.

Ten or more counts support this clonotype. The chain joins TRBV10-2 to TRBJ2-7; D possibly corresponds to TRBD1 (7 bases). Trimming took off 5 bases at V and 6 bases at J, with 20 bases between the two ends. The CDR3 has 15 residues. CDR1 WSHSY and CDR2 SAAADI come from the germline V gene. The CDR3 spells CASSPRQGGKSEQYF. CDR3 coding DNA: TGCGCCAGCAGTCCAAGACAGGGAGGAAAGAGCGAGCAGTACTTC.

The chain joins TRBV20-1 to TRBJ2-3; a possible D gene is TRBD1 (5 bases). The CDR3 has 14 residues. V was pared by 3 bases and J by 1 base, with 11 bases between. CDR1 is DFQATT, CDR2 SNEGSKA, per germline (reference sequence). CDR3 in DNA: TGCAGTGCTAGTTTCAGGGCCGGCACAGATACGCAGTATTTT. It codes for CSASFRAGTDTQYF.

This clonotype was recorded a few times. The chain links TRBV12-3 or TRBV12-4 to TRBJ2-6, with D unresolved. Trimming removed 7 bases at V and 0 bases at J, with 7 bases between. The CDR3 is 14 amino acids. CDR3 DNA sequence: TGTGCCAGCACGGCTAACTCTGGGGCCAACGTCCTGACTTTC. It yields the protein CASTANSGANVLTF.